The sequence of this T cell receptor beta chain was determined in a study of blood T cell repertoires in COVID-19. Overall study context: There were acute and convalescent COVID-19 samples, and they came from the United States, Italy and Spain. T cells, B-cell-depleted T cells, or PBMCs supplied cDNA or gDNA.

Assay: immunoSEQ multiplex PCR; the TCRdb copy retains only in-frame clones and omits some. The sample has some 150,000 clones, around 79% seen once. The sample comprised peripheral blood. The clonotype comes from a man aged 50-59 years with active or convalescent COVID-19.

CDR3 protein: CASSYSTGRSNSPLHF. Written as DNA, the CDR3 is TGTGCCAGCAGTTACTCGACAGGCAGATCCAATTCACCCCTCCACTTT. J is TRBJ1-6 and V is TRBV6-5, with a weak D call TRBD1 (6 bases). In germline, CDR1 is MNHEY, CDR2 SVGAGI. The CDR3 extends over 16 amino acids. V lost 0 bases to trimming and J lost 7 bases, with 13 bases between them.